Presented here are 10 T cell receptor beta chains from one specimen sequenced in a study of early T cells in non-severe SARS-CoV-2 infection. TCRdb itself ran the 5' RACE reads through MiXCR, one entry per CDR3 protein. Of fewer than 100,000 distinct CDR3 sequences listed, 7.5% to 10% were seen once; the top ten hold about 4.8%. The material sequenced was whole blood. The receptors stem from an adult who was a healthcare worker with PCR-confirmed SARS-CoV-2 infection or an uninfected control (not recorded which).

This clonotype showed up many times. This chain links TRBV30 with TRBJ2-7, with D uncertain. The CDR3 is 11 amino acids. Germline CDR1 GTSNPN, CDR2 SVGIG (reference sequence). Trimming took off 2 bases at V and 5 bases at J, with 7 bases between the two ends. The CDR3 DNA reads TGTGCCTGGAGTTATAGTGACGAGCAGTACTTC. It specifies CAWSYSDEQYF. The full variable domain, completed using reference TRBV30 and TRBJ2-7, is SQTIHQWPATLVQPVGSPLSLECTVEGTSNPNLYWYRQAAGRGLQLLFYSVGIGQISSEVPQNLSASRPQDRQFILSSKKLLLSDSGFYLCAWSYSDEQYFGPGTRLTVT.

The J gene is TRBJ2-1, the V gene TRBV7-9; 13 bases fit TRBD2. The germline V gene encodes CDR1 SEHNR and CDR2 FQNEAQ (reference sequence). Germline trimming cut 5 bases from V and 3 bases from J; bases unmatched to any gene: 10. This CDR3 comprises 18 residues. CDR3 DNA sequence: TGTGCCAGCAGCCCCCAAGGGGGACTAGCGGGAAACTACAATGAGCAGTTCTTC. Translating it yields CASSPQGGLAGNYNEQFF.

This clonotype was seen more than once but under ten times. The chain employs TRBV18 and TRBJ1-6, with 7 positions matching TRBD1. The CDR3 sequence is 16 residues long. Germline V gene sequence: CDR1 KGHSH, CDR2 LQKENI. V lost 3 bases and J lost 9; bases outside the gene matches: 11. CDR3 in amino acids: CASSPFNKQGTSPLHF. The CDR3 DNA sequence: TGTGCCAGCTCACCCTTCAACAAACAGGGGACTTCACCCCTCCACTTT.

The chain has TRBV6-6 and TRBJ1-1; maybe TRBD1 (5 bases). Germline CDR1 MNHNY, CDR2 SVGAGI (reference sequence). The germline V and J ends were trimmed by 3 bases and 8 bases, with 22 bases remaining between them. The CDR3 loop spans 16 amino acids. The CDR3 here is CASSYLSQGRQAEAFF. In DNA form, the CDR3 reads TGTGCCAGCAGTTATCTATCCCAGGGACGGCAGGCCGAAGCTTTCTTT.

The chain couples TRBV7-2 to TRBJ1-2; D unresolved. The germline V and J ends were trimmed by 1 base and 4 bases, with 7 bases remaining between them. Germline assignment: CDR1 SGHTA and CDR2 FQGNSA. The length of the CDR3 is 13 residues. CDR3: CASSLGRAYGYTF. The CDR3 DNA reads as TGTGCCAGCAGCTTAGGCAGAGCCTATGGCTACACCTTC.

This clonotype was picked up many times. One end of the junction fails to match germline, which may point to a read error. The chain carries TRBV2 and TRBJ2-1; the match to TRBD2 covers 9 bases. This CDR3 comprises 12 residues. Germline V lookup: CDR1 SNHLY, CDR2 FYNNEI. The CDR3 DNA reads as TGTGCCAGCAGTGAATACGCGGGAGGGCCGGTCTTC. This codes for CASSEYAGGPVF.

At least ten counts were recorded for this clonotype. This chain links TRBV18 with TRBJ2-5, with 10 bases fitting TRBD2. The CDR3 loop spans 16 amino acids. Germline lookup yields CDR1 KGHSH and CDR2 LQKENI. The J segment lost 4 bases and the V segment lost 3 bases, leaving 8 bases of the junction unmatched. In DNA, the CDR3 is TGTGCCAGCTCACCCCCTAGCGGGAGCCGGGGAGAGACCCAGTACTTC. This codes for CASSPPSGSRGETQYF. The full variable domain, in which reference TRBV18 and TRBJ2-5 provide the parts outside the CDR3, is NAGVMQNPRHLVRRRGQEARLRCSPMKGHSHVYWYRQLPEEGLKFMVYLQKENIIDESGMPKERFSAEFPKEGPSILRIQQVVRGDSAAYFCASSPPSGSRGETQYFGPGTRLLVL.

The chain is built from TRBV20-1 and TRBJ1-4, with TRBD1 identical over 10 bases. This CDR3 contains 13 residues. Germline trimming cut 5 bases from V and 8 bases from J; bases unmatched to any gene: 5. Germline V gene lookup returns CDR1 DFQATT and CDR2 SNEGSKA (reference sequence). The CDR3 DNA is TGCAGTGCTGTGGACAGGGGGACCGAAAAACTGTTTTTT. Encoded protein: CSAVDRGTEKLFF.

The chain links TRBV10-3 to TRBJ2-5; D not resolved. Trimming took 3 bases from V and 5 from J, leaving 10 bases between them. CDR1 and CDR2 (germline): ENHRY, SYGVKD. The CDR3 spans 13 residues. This CDR3 reads CAISDHPSETQYF. CDR3 DNA: TGTGCCATCAGTGACCACCCCTCGGAGACCCAGTACTTC.

This clonotype came up many times. The rearrangement joins TRBV3-1 to TRBJ1-6, with 8 bases lining up with TRBD1. The germline V gene encodes CDR1 LGHDT and CDR2 YNNKEL (reference sequence). The CDR3 is 17 amino acids. V lost 0 bases and J lost 9; bases outside the gene matches: 10. The CDR3 bases are TGTGCCAGCAGCCAAGACCCCCGACAGGGGTCGGGTTCACCCCTCCACTTT. It translates to CASSQDPRQGSGSPLHF.